The 26 T cell receptor beta chains presented below share a single source sample, sequenced in a study of T cell changes during pregnancy in multiple sclerosis. The data were produced by immunoSEQ multiplex PCR, yet TCRdb's version contains in-frame clones alone and is incomplete. There are 40,000 to 60,000 clones in the sample; roughly 90% occur only once, and 1.4% to 1.5% lies in the top ten. Source: peripheral blood, taken in the first trimester of pregnancy. The receptors were gathered from a female donor in good health, enrolled as a control in a pregnancy study.

The DNA of the CDR3 is TGCAGCGTTGAGGGGCCCACTGACTACGAGCAGTACTTC. It yields the protein CSVEGPTDYEQYF. The chain links TRBV29-1 to TRBJ2-7; tentatively, D is TRBD1 (5 bases). Germline CDR1 and CDR2: SQVTM and ANQGSEA. The ends were cut back, 3 bases at V and 3 bases at J, with 12 bases in the middle. The CDR3 is made up of 13 amino acids.

The chain has TRBV27 and TRBJ1-1; no clear D gene. Trimming stripped 3 bases from V and 0 bases from J, with 5 bases between. Germline lookup yields CDR1 MNHEY and CDR2 SMNVEV (reference sequence). This CDR3 has 13 amino acids. CDR3 bases: TGTGCCAGCAGTTTCCTATTGAACACTGAAGCTTTCTTT. As protein: CASSFLLNTEAFF.

The V gene is TRBV29-1, the J gene TRBJ2-1; D possibly corresponds to TRBD1 (6 bases). This CDR3 is built from 14 residues. The V gene lost 1 base and the J gene lost 9 bases, with 16 bases spanning the gap. In germline, CDR1 is SQVTM, CDR2 ANQGSEA. The DNA for the CDR3 is TGCAGCGTTGAAGGGCAGGGGATTGCCGGTGAGCAGTTCTTC. Translated: CSVEGQGIAGEQFF.

In this sample, this clone turned up a few times. J is TRBJ1-6 and V is TRBV30; D not certain. The V gene's germline CDR1 is GTSNPN and CDR2 SVGIG (reference sequence). The CDR3 runs to 14 residues. V gave up 3 bases and J gave up 10 bases, with 16 bases separating them. CDR3 sequence (DNA): TGTGCCTGGAGCCTCGCCGGAGGGAACTCACCCCTCCACTTT. As protein: CAWSLAGGNSPLHF.

This chain connects TRBV5-1 to TRBJ2-1; 13 nucleotides match TRBD2. The CDR3 loop spans 16 amino acids. V dropped 3 bases and J dropped 0; count of bases not matched to a gene: 0. Germline lookup yields CDR1 SGHRS and CDR2 YFSETQ. DNA for the CDR3: TGCGCCAGCAGCTGGACTAGCGGGAGCTCCTACAATGAGCAGTTCTTC. Protein: CASSWTSGSSYNEQFF.

The genes are TRBV11-2 and TRBJ1-3; 9 nucleotides align to TRBD1. From germline, CDR1 is SGHAT and CDR2 FQNNGV. This CDR3 comprises 16 residues. The J segment lost 0 bases and the V segment lost 5 bases, leaving 5 bases of the junction unmatched. The CDR3 sequence: CASSRQTGGSGNTIYF. The CDR3 DNA reads as TGTGCCAGCAGCCGACAGACAGGGGGCTCTGGAAACACCATATATTTT.

V gene TRBV6-4 combines with J gene TRBJ2-3, with 10 bases lining up with TRBD2. J was trimmed by 3 bases and V by 11 bases; bases with no gene match: 11. The CDR3 has 15 amino acids. CDR1 and CDR2 from the germline V gene are MRHNA and SNTAGT. The CDR3 bases are TGTGCCTCCGCCATTGGACTAGCGGCGACAGATACGCAGTATTTT. It codes for CASAIGLAATDTQYF.

The chain has TRBV7-6 and TRBJ2-5, with 8 bases fitting TRBD2. V lost 6 bases, J lost 4 bases, and 10 bases stayed unmatched. Germline V gene data show CDR1 as SGHVS and CDR2 as FNYEAQ. CDR3 length: 15 amino acids. CDR3 sequence reads: CASRRAGGAGETQYF. CDR3 DNA: TGTGCCAGCAGGAGGGCCGGGGGGGCCGGAGAGACCCAGTACTTC.

The J gene is TRBJ1-3, the V gene TRBV19; possible D gene TRBD1, 5 bases. V lost 8 bases and J lost 4, with 15 bases in between. This CDR3 is built from 14 residues. Germline V gene data show CDR1 as LNHDA and CDR2 as SQIVND (reference sequence). As DNA, the CDR3 is TGTGCCAGTGCTCCCGGGGGAACGGGAAACACCATATATTTT. As protein: CASAPGGTGNTIYF.

This chain uses TRBV28 with TRBJ2-7, with TRBD2 matching 13 bases. Per the germline V gene, CDR1 is MDHEN and CDR2 is SYDVKM. The ends lost 7 bases at V and 4 bases at J; junction bases unmatched: 13. The CDR3 consists of 17 residues. CDR3 sequence: CASTPPGLAGAAYEQYF. The CDR3 DNA is TGTGCCAGCACTCCCCCTGGACTAGCGGGAGCCGCTTACGAGCAGTACTTC.

The V call is TRBV7-6, the J call TRBJ2-7; 11 nucleotides agree with TRBD2. J lost 5 bases, V lost 1 base, and 10 bases had no gene match. This CDR3 region has 17 residues. The V gene's germline CDR1 is SGHVS and CDR2 FNYEAQ. CDR3 amino acids: CASSLEVAGGYLDEQYF. DNA for the CDR3: TGTGCCAGCAGCTTAGAGGTAGCGGGGGGGTATTTGGACGAGCAGTACTTC. Complete variable domain (other parts from reference TRBV7-6 and TRBJ2-7): GAGVSQSPRYKVTKRGQDVALRCDPISGHVSLYWYRQALGQGPEFLTYFNYEAQQDKSGLPNDRFSAERPEGSISTLTIQRTEQRDSAMYRCASSLEVAGGYLDEQYFGPGTRLTVT.

This chain joins TRBV28 and TRBJ1-5; D remains ambiguous. CDR1 MDHEN and CDR2 SYDVKM come from the germline V gene. Trimming removed 2 bases from V and 6 bases from J, with 8 bases in between. The CDR3 is made up of 13 amino acids. The CDR3 DNA is TGTGCCAGCAGTTTACTAGGTGGTCAGCCCCAGCATTTT. This sequence encodes CASSLLGGQPQHF.

The chain recombines TRBV6-6 with TRBJ1-1; TRBD1 matches at 9 bases. The germline gives CDR1 MNHNY, CDR2 SVGAGI (reference sequence). V trimming: 2 bases; J trimming: 4 bases; junction bases outside the gene matches: 5. This CDR3 is built from 15 residues. In DNA, the CDR3 is TGTGCCAGCAGTTACGGGACAGGGTCAGGCACTGAAGCTTTCTTT. This translates into CASSYGTGSGTEAFF.

The chain couples TRBV7-2 to TRBJ1-5; 9 nucleotides agree with TRBD1. V lost 5 bases, J lost 4 bases, and 6 bases stayed unmatched. There are 15 residues in the CDR3. Germline CDR1 is SGHTA and CDR2 is FQGNSA. The CDR3 protein is CASSPGQGGNQPQHF. The CDR3 DNA sequence: TGTGCCAGCAGCCCGGGACAGGGAGGTAATCAGCCCCAGCATTTT.

V usage is TRBV27 and J usage is TRBJ2-3, with a tentative D call TRBD1 (6 bases). Trimming shortened V by 3 bases and J by 1 base, and 17 bases separated the two germline ends. The CDR3 consists of 17 residues. Germline CDR1 MNHEY, CDR2 SMNVEV (reference sequence). In nucleotides, the CDR3 is TGTGCCAGCAGTTTTGGATACAGGGCGCGAGGCACAGATACGCAGTATTTT. Its translation is CASSFGYRARGTDTQYF.

The rearrangement uses TRBV29-1 and TRBJ2-7, with TRBD1 identical over 7 bases. The CDR3 length is 12 residues. The ends lost 6 bases at V and 3 bases at J; junction bases unmatched: 5. CDR1 is SQVTM, CDR2 ANQGSEA, per germline. CDR3 region: CSVTRQGYEQYF. CDR3 sequence (DNA): TGCAGCGTGACGAGACAGGGCTACGAGCAGTACTTC.

The CDR3 coding sequence is TGTGCTAGTGGTTCCAGGGGTATCTCTGGAAACACCATATATTTT. As protein: CASGSRGISGNTIYF. The chain has TRBV12-5 and TRBJ1-3; D is perhaps TRBD1 (6 bases). The V gene's germline CDR1 is LGHNT and CDR2 FRNRAP. The CDR3 is 15 amino acids. V lost 4 bases to trimming and J lost 0 bases, with 10 bases between them.

The chain couples TRBV6-5 to TRBJ1-2; no reliable D call. The germline V gene has CDR1 MNHEY and CDR2 SVGAGI. V was trimmed by 4 bases and J by 4 bases, leaving 16 bases between them. CDR3 size: 15 residues. CDR3 sequence: CASSSGPGKGYGYTF. Here the CDR3 DNA reads TGTGCCAGCAGTTCCGGACCCGGGAAAGGCTATGGCTACACCTTC.

V and J are TRBV7-2 and TRBJ2-1; the match to TRBD2 covers 10 bases. Per germline, CDR1 SGHTA and CDR2 FQGNSA. J was trimmed by 2 bases and V by 1 base; bases with no gene match: 2. The CDR3 is 16 residues long. This chain's CDR3 is CASSLDLAGAYNEQFF. The CDR3 region has the DNA TGTGCCAGCAGCTTAGATCTAGCGGGAGCCTACAATGAGCAGTTCTTC.

The chain links TRBV28 to TRBJ2-5; TRBD1 might be the D (6 bases). Germline V gene sequence: CDR1 MDHEN, CDR2 SYDVKM. The CDR3 is made up of 11 amino acids. The V gene lost 8 bases and the J gene lost 5 bases, with 9 bases spanning the gap. The CDR3 loop is CASSGAETQYF. The CDR3 coding sequence is TGTGCCAGCTCAGGGGCTGAGACCCAGTACTTC.

The chain couples TRBV7-9 to TRBJ1-2, with no clear D. The CDR3 has 12 amino acids. V lost 4 bases to trimming and J lost 2 bases, with 5 bases between them. CDR1 and CDR2 (germline): SEHNR, FQNEAQ (reference sequence). CDR3 in amino acids: CASSSSNYGYTF. In DNA form, the CDR3 reads TGTGCCAGCAGCTCGTCGAACTATGGCTACACCTTC. The full variable domain, rest sourced from reference TRBV7-9 and TRBJ1-2, is DTGVSQNPRHKITKRGQNVTFRCDPISEHNRLYWYRQTLGQGPEFLTYFQNEAQLEKSRLLSDRFSAERPKGSFSTLEIQRTEQGDSAMYLCASSSSNYGYTFGSGTRLTVV.

This chain links TRBV19 with TRBJ2-2, with D maybe TRBD1 (6 bases). The length of the CDR3 is 14 residues. In germline, CDR1 is LNHDA, CDR2 SQIVND (reference sequence). The V gene lost 7 bases and the J gene lost 2 bases, with 11 bases spanning the gap. The CDR3 sequence is CASKQQGNTGELFF. The CDR3 nucleotides are TGTGCCAGTAAACAACAGGGAAACACCGGGGAGCTGTTTTTT.

V is TRBV28 and J is TRBJ2-5, with 8 bases that match TRBD2. After removal of 2 bases from V and 6 bases from J, the junction contained 17 bases not matched to a gene. This CDR3 comprises 18 residues. Germline values: CDR1 MDHEN, CDR2 SYDVKM. CDR3 protein: CASSLGGLAGLKGQTQYF. In nucleotides, the CDR3 is TGTGCCAGCAGTTTAGGGGGGTTAGCGGGGCTAAAGGGACAGACCCAGTACTTC.

The gene calls are TRBV10-2 and TRBJ2-1; TRBD2 might be the D (6 bases). Germline V gene sequence: CDR1 WSHSY, CDR2 SAAADI. With 6 bases removed from V and 6 bases from J, the gap between germline ends came to 9 bases. The CDR3 spans 12 residues. The CDR3 DNA follows: TGCGCCAGCAGAGGACTATCCAATGAGCAGTTCTTC. It yields the protein CASRGLSNEQFF.

The rearrangement uses TRBV27 and TRBJ1-1, with TRBD1 matching 8 bases. CDR1 and CDR2 from the germline V gene are MNHEY and SMNVEV (reference sequence). The CDR3 totals 17 residues. V lost 6 bases, J lost 1 base, and 13 bases stayed unmatched. The CDR3 DNA follows: TGTGCCAGCAGCTCTTTCTTTGTTGACAGGGGGAACACTGAAGCTTTCTTT. Protein: CASSSFFVDRGNTEAFF.

The rearrangement uses TRBV19 and TRBJ1-5; 11 bases are shared with TRBD1. Trimming took 5 bases from V and 0 from J; bases not matched to a gene: 18. From germline, CDR1 is LNHDA and CDR2 SQIVND (reference sequence). The CDR3 runs to 21 residues. The DNA for the CDR3 is TGTGCCAGTAGTGGGAAAGGGACAGGGGGTCTATTTCAATATAGCAATCAGCCCCAGCATTTT. Protein: CASSGKGTGGLFQYSNQPQHF.